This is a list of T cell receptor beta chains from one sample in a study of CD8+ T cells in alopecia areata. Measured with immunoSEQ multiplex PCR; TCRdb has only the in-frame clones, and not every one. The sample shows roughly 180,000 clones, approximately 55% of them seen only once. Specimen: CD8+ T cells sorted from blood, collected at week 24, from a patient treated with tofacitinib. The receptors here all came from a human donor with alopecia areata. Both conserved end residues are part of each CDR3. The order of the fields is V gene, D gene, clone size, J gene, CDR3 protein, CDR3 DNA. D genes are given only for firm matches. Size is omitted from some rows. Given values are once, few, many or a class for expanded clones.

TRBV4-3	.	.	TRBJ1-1	CASSQDRVAVGEAFF	TGCGCCAGCAGCCAAGACAGGGTCGCGGTTGGTGAAGCTTTCTTT
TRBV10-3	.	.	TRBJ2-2	CAISESKYPLNTGELFF	TGTGCCATCAGTGAGTCTAAGTACCCTCTGAACACCGGGGAGCTGTTTTTT
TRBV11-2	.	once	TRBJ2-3	CASSLGGGAPNTQYF	TGTGCCAGCAGCTTGGGAGGGGGAGCCCCTAATACGCAGTATTTT
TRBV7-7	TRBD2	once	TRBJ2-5	CASSNSGGVQETQYF	TGTGCCAGCAGCAATAGCGGGGGGGTGCAAGAGACCCAGTACTTC
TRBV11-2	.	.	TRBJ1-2	CASSPQGGPYGYTF	TGTGCCAGCAGCCCCCAGGGAGGCCCCTATGGCTACACCTTC
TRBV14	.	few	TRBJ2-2	CASSLSSTGELFF	TGTGCCAGCAGCCTATCGAGTACCGGGGAGCTGTTTTTT
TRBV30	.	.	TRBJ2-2	CAWSGGLGTGELFF	TGTGCCTGGAGTGGGGGACTGGGCACCGGGGAGCTGTTTTTT
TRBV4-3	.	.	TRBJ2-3	CASSQEVGSPDTQYF	TGCGCCAGCAGCCAAGAAGTGGGTAGCCCAGATACGCAGTATTTT
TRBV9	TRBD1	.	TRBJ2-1	CASSEDREQFF	TGTGCCAGCAGCGAGGACAGGGAGCAGTTCTTC
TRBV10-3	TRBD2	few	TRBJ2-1	CAISRGGGNEQFF	TGTGCCATCAGTCGGGGGGGCGGCAATGAGCAGTTCTTC
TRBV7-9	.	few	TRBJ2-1	CASSGLPSYNEQFF	TGTGCCAGCAGCGGGCTCCCCTCCTACAATGAGCAGTTCTTC
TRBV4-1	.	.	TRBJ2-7	CASSQEIAYEQYF	TGCGCCAGCAGCCAAGAGATCGCCTACGAGCAGTACTTC
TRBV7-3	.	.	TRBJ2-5	CASSLTGSLAETQYF	TGTGCCAGCAGCTTAACAGGCTCCCTAGCGGAGACCCAGTACTTC
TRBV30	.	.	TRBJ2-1	CAWTNTEYNEQFF	TGTGCCTGGACCAATACTGAGTACAATGAGCAGTTCTTC